This TCR beta chain is drawn from a study of blood T cell repertoires in COVID-19 (dated by TCRdb to 2018 to 2020). Background on the whole study: The collaborator samples originated in the United States, Italy and Spain and spanned the acute and convalescent phases of COVID-19. Samples were obtained from the ongoing ImmuneRACE study (first 160 participants) and from about 1,300 subjects provided by 6 global collaborators. HLA class I and class II types, where available, came from metadata supplied by the sample provider rather than from assay-based typing. The prospective study material was composed of cDNA or gDNA derived from T cells, B-cell-depleted T cells, or PBMCs. A de-identified subject ID, COVID-19 status, age in years and sex were almost always included in the sample metadata. Deeply sampled blood TCRbeta repertoires from subjects exposed to, actively infected with, or recovered from COVID-19 were included in the dataset. The repertoires were released in a freely available public database intended as a resource for research on the immune response to SARS-CoV-2. What the research found in general, with its limitations: Clinical and demographic metadata were provided uncurated, with the amount varying by source and participant.

Points on this clone: It lacks a known antigen. One base away there is no much larger clone; base qualities are not given.

TCRbeta CDR3 regions were amplified from genomic DNA using the immunoSEQ Assay, a bias-controlled multiplex PCR. As for the authors' bioinformatics: The number of nucleated cells in each sample was estimated by amplification of reference gene primers within the assay. Sequence reads were collapsed and filtered to measure the absolute abundance of every unique TCRbeta CDR3 rearrangement. For each sample, productive Simpson clonality was calculated as the square root of Simpson's diversity index across productive rearrangements. The immuneACCESS repertoire file appears here via TCRdb, limited to in-frame rearrangements. These files lack a portion of the clones; in checked studies, under half of the deficit traces to unresolved V genes, and the cause of the others is not known. V and J calls plus clone size are reproduced from that table; the DNA served to infer D and trimming. Here the sample has 200,000 or so clones; almost 80% occur a single time. The ten most abundant clones make up around 16% of the sample.

CDR1 is given as PRHDT and CDR2 as FYEKMQ, both from the germline V gene (reference sequence). The CDR3 runs 17 amino acids, cysteine and phenylalanine included. Of all the DNA, just the CDR3 is kept, 51 bases in frame from base 1. Trimming accounts for 0 bases at V and 6 bases at J, while the number of junction bases matched to no gene is 9. Each collaborating institution followed its own protocols to collect whole blood in K2EDTA tubes. For TCRbeta analysis, collaborators shipped samples as frozen whole blood, isolated PBMCs, or DNA extracted from either of those sample types. The V and J segments used are TRBV13 and TRBJ2-7; TRBD2 aligns with 12 central bases. This TCR was sampled from a man between 60 and 70 years old with active or convalescent COVID-19. Material for sequencing was peripheral blood. The CDR3 protein: CASSLGLAGGPGTEQYF. The sequenced DNA is TGTGCCAGCAGCTTAGGTCTAGCGGGAGGGCCTGGAACCGAGCAGTACTTC. The variable domain in full, with residues beyond the CDR3 obtained from the reference TRBV13 and TRBJ2-7 genes, is AAGVIQSPRHLIKEKRETATLKCYPIPRHDTVYWYQQGPGQDPQFLISFYEKMQSDKGSIPDRFSAQQFSDYHSELNMSSLELGDSALYFCASSLGLAGGPGTEQYFGPGTRLTVT.